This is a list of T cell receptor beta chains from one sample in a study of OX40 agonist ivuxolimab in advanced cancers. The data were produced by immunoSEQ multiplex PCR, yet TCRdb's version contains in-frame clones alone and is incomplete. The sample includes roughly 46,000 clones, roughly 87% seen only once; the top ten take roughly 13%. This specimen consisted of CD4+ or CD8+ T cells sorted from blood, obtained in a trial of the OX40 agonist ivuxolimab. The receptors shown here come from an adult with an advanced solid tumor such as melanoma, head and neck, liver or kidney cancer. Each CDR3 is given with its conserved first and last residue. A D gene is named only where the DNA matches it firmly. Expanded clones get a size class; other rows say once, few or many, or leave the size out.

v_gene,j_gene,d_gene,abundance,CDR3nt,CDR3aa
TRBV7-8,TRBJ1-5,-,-,TGTGCCAGCAGCCTCTGGCAGCTCAATCAGCCCCAGCATTTT,CASSLWQLNQPQHF
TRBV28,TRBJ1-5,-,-,TGTGCCAGCAGTCCCCTGACAGTTCCTTGGGGCAATCAGCCCCAGCATTTT,CASSPLTVPWGNQPQHF
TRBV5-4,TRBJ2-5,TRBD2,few,TGTGCCAGCAGCTTGGTGCTAGCGGGAGTGGGGTACCAAGAGACCCAGTACTTC,CASSLVLAGVGYQETQYF
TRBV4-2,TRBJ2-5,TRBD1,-,TGTGCCAGCAGCCCAGGGACAGGGCCAGAGACCCAGTACTTC,CASSPGTGPETQYF
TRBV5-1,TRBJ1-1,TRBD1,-,TGCGCCAGCAGCCACACAGGGGGCACTGAAGCTTTCTTT,CASSHTGGTEAFF
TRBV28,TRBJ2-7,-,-,TGTGCCAGCAGTTTATTCGAGCAGTACTTC,CASSLFEQYF
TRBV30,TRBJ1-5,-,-,TGTGCCTGGAGTGTACTTCTCTCCAATCAGCCCCAGCATTTT,CAWSVLLSNQPQHF
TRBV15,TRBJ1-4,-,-,TGTGCCACCAGCAGAGCCCGTGGGGGGGCGGGTGAAAAACTGTTTTTT,CATSRARGGAGEKLFF
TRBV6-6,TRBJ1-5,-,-,TGTGCCAGCAGTTATTGGGTAGGCCAGCCCCAGCATTTT,CASSYWVGQPQHF
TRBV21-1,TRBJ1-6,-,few,TGTGCCAGCAGCGGTGACAGGGGCAATTCACCCCTCCACTTT,CASSGDRGNSPLHF
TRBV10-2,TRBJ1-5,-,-,TGCGCCAGCAGGGGGGACGCCCAGCCCCAGCATTTT,CASRGDAQPQHF
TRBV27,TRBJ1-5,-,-,TGTGCCAGCAGCCCAATTACTGGGAATCAGCCCCAGCATTTT,CASSPITGNQPQHF
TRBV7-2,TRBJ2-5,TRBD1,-,TGTGCCAGCAGCTCGGACAGGGGGCGAGAGACCCAGTACTTC,CASSSDRGRETQYF
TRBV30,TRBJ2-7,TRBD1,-,TGTGCACTATCCGACGGACAGGCAAACGAGCAGTACTTC,CALSDGQANEQYF
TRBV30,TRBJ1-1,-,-,TGTGCCTGGAAGTCAGGACCTGAAGCTTTCTTT,CAWKSGPEAFF
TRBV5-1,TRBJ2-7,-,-,TGCGCCAGCAGCTCCTTAGGGGGTGGGTTC,CASSSLGGGF
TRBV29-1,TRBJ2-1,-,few,TGCAGCGTTGCACTATACAATGAGCAGTTCTTC,CSVALYNEQFF
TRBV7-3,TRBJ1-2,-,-,TGTGCCAGCAGCTTAGCGAGGAGGACCTACACCTTC,CASSLARRTYTF
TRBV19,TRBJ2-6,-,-,TGTGCCGGGGGCACAGCCTCTGGGGCCAACGTCCTGACTTTC,CAGGTASGANVLTF
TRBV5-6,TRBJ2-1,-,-,TGTGCCAGCAGCTTGGTCCGGGACACGCTACATGAGCAGTTCTTC,CASSLVRDTLHEQFF
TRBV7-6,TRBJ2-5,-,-,TGTGCCAGCAGCTTAGCGTTACGTCTCCAAGAGACCCAGTACTTC,CASSLALRLQETQYF
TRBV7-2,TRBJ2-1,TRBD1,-,TGTGCCAGCAGCTCGGACAGGGCTTCCTACAATGAGCAGTTCTTC,CASSSDRASYNEQFF
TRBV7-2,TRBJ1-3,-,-,TGTGCCAGCAGCAGACTCACCTCTGGAAACACCATATATTTT,CASSRLTSGNTIYF
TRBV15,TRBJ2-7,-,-,TGTGCCACCAGCAGAGATCAGCAGGGATACGAGCAGTACTTC,CATSRDQQGYEQYF
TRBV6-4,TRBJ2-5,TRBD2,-,TGTGCCAGCAGTGACCCCGGGACTAGCGGGAGGAGGAACAATAAAGAGACCCAGTACTTC,CASSDPGTSGRRNNKETQYF
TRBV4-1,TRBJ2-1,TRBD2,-,TGCGCCAGCAGCCAAGCCACGGGACTAGTATACAATGAGCAGTTCTTC,CASSQATGLVYNEQFF
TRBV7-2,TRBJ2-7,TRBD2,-,TGTGCCAGCAGCCCCTTAGCGGGACCGGTCTACGAGCAGTACTTC,CASSPLAGPVYEQYF
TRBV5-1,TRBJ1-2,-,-,TGCGCCAGCAGCGCGGCTGGGAGTGGCTACACCTTC,CASSAAGSGYTF
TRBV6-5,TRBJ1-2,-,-,TGTGCCAGCAGCGCTGACAGGCTTTATGGCTACACCTTC,CASSADRLYGYTF
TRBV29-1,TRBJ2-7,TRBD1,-,TGCAGCGTTGAAGGACTCGGGACAGGGTGGTCCTACGAGCAGTACTTC,CSVEGLGTGWSYEQYF
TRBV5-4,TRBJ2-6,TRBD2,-,TGTGCCAGCAGCTTGGTCACCGGGAGGACTCGCTCTGGGGCCAACGTCCTGACTTTC,CASSLVTGRTRSGANVLTF
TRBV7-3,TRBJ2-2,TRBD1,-,TGTGCCAGCAGCTCGAGGGACAGGGGTAACACCGGGGAGCTGTTTTTT,CASSSRDRGNTGELFF
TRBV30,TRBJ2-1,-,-,TGTGCTGTTCGCGGGCGGTCTCTTCCTACCTACAATGAGCAGTTCTTC,CAVRGRSLPTYNEQFF
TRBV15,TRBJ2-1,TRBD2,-,TGTGCCACCAGCAGAGATGCCGGGACTAGCGGGAGGCTAGAGCAGTTCTTC,CATSRDAGTSGRLEQFF
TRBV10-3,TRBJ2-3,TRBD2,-,TGTGCCATCAGCGGAGGACCTAGCGGCCCCACAGATACGCAGTATTTT,CAISGGPSGPTDTQYF
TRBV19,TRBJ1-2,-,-,TGTGCCAGTAACCACGGGCGGGGCTATGGCTACACCTTC,CASNHGRGYGYTF
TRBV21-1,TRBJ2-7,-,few,TGTGCCAGCAGCAAAAATCGCGGGAGCTCCTACGAGCAGTACTTC,CASSKNRGSSYEQYF
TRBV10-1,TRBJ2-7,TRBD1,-,TGCGCCAGCAGTAGGACAGGCTCCTACGAGCAGTACTTC,CASSRTGSYEQYF
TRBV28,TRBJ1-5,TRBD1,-,TGTGCCAGCAGGCTAAGACAGGGTCAGCCCCAGCATTTT,CASRLRQGQPQHF
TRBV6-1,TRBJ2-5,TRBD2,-,TGTGCCAGCAGTTGGGGACTAGCGAACCAGGAGACCCAGTACTTC,CASSWGLANQETQYF
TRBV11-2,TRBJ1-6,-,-,TGTGCCAGCAGCTGGGGACAACGTAATTCACCCCTCCACTTT,CASSWGQRNSPLHF
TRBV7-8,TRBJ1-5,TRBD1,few,TGTGCCAGCAGCTTAGGGGGGGACAGGGGTCAGCCCCAGCATTTT,CASSLGGDRGQPQHF
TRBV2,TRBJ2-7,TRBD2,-,TGTGCCAGCAGCGGGACTAGCGGGGAGCAGTACTTC,CASSGTSGEQYF
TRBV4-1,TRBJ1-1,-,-,TGCGCCAGCAGCCAACGTCACACTCTGAGGGGGGACACTGAAGCTTTCTTT,CASSQRHTLRGDTEAFF
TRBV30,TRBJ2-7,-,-,TGTGCCTGGATACGCAGTCGCGACGAGCAGTACTTC,CAWIRSRDEQYF